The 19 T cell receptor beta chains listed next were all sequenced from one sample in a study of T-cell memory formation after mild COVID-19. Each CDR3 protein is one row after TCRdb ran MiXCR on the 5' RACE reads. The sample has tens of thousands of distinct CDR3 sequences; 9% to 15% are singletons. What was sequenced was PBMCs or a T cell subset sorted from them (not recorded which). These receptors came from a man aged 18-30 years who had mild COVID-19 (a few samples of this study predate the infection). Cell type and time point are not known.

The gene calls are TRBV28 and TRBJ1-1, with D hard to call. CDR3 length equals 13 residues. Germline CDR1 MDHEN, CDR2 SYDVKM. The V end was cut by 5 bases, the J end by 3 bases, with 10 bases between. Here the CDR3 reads CASSAPTYTEAFF. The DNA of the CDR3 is TGTGCCAGCAGTGCCCCCACTTACACTGAAGCTTTCTTT.

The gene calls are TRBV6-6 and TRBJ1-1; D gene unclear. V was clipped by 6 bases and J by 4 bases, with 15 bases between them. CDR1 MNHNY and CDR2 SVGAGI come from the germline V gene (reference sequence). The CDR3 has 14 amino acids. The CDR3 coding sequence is TGTGCCAGCAGCCGAAAGCCCTACAGCACTGAAGCTTTCTTT. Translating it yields CASSRKPYSTEAFF.

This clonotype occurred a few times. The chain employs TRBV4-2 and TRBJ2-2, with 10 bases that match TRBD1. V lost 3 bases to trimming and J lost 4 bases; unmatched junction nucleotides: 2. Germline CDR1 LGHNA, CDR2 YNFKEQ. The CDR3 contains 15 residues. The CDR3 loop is CASSQGTGVTGELFF. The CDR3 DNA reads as TGTGCCAGCAGCCAGGGGACAGGGGTCACCGGGGAGCTGTTTTTT.

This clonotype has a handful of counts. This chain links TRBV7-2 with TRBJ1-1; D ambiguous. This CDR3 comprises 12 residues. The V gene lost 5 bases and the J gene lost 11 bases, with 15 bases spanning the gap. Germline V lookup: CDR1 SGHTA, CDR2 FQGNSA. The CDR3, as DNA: TGTGCCAGCAGCCGGACCCTTGGAGAGGCTTTCTTT. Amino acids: CASSRTLGEAFF.

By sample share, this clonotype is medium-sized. DNA for the CDR3: TGTGCCAGCAGCTCTGAGCGGGGGGTCCGTACGCAGTATTTT. Its protein product is CASSSERGVRTQYF. This chain joins TRBV7-2 and TRBJ2-3, with 9 bases fitting TRBD2. J gave up 8 bases and V 4 bases, and 7 bases lay outside the gene matches. CDR1 SGHTA and CDR2 FQGNSA come from the germline V gene. The length of the CDR3 is 14 residues. The whole variable domain, remainder taken from reference TRBV7-2 and TRBJ2-3, is GAGVSQSPSNKVTEKGKDVELRCDPISGHTALYWYRQSLGQGLEFLIYFQGNSAPDKSGLPSDRFSAERTGGSVSTLTIQRTQQEDSAVYLCASSSERGVRTQYFGPGTRLTVL.

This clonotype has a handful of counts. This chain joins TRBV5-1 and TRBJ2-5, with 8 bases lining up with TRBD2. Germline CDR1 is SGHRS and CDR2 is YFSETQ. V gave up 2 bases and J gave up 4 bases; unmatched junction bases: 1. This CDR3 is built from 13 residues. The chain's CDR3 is CASSFAGGETQYF. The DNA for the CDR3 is TGCGCCAGCAGCTTCGCGGGGGGAGAGACCCAGTACTTC.

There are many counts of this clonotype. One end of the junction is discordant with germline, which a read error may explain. CDR3 amino acids: CASSPQGPTEAFF. In nucleotides, the CDR3 is TGTGCCAGTAGTCCCCAGGGCCCCACTGAAGCTTTCTTT. The chain uses TRBV5-1 and TRBJ1-1, with D perhaps TRBD1 (5 bases). Per germline, CDR1 SGHRS and CDR2 YFSETQ. This CDR3 comprises 13 residues.

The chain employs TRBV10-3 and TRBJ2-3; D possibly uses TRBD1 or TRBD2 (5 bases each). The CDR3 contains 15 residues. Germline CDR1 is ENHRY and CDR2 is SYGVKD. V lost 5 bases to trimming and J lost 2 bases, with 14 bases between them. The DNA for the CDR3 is TGTGCCATCAGTCATGGGGGTCTAATCACAGATACGCAGTATTTT. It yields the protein CAISHGGLITDTQYF.

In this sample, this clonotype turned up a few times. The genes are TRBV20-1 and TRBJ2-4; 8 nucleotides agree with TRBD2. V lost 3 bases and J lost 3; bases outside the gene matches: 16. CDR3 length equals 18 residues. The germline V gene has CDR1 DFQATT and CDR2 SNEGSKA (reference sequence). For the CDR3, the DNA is TGCAGTGCTAGGATTCCGGGACTAGGGCTGGGTGGCAAAAACATTCAGTACTTC. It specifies CSARIPGLGLGGKNIQYF.

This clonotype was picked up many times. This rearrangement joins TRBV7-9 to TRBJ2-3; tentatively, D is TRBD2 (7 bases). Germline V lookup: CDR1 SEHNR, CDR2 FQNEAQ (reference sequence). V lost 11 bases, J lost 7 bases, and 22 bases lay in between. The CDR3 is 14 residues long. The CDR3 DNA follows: TGTGCCGGGGGGGCAGCCTCTAGCGTGAATACGCAGTATTTT. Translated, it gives CAGGAASSVNTQYF.

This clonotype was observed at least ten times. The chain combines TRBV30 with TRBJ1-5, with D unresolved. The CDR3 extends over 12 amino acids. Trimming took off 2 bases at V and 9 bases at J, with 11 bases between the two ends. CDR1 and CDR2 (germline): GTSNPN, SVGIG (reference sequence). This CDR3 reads CAWSPDFGPQHF. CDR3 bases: TGTGCCTGGAGTCCGGATTTCGGGCCCCAGCATTTT.

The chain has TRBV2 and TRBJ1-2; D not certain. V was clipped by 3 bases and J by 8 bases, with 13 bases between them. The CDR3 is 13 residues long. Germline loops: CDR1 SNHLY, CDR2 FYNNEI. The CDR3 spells CASSEGREKGYTF. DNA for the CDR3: TGTGCCAGCAGTGAGGGGAGGGAGAAAGGCTACACCTTC.

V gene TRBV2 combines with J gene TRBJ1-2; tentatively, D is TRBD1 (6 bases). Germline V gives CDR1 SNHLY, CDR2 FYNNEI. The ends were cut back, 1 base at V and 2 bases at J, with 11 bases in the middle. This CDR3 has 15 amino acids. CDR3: CASSEERGTNYGYTF. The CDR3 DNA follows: TGTGCCAGCAGTGAAGAGCGGGGGACAAACTATGGCTACACCTTC.

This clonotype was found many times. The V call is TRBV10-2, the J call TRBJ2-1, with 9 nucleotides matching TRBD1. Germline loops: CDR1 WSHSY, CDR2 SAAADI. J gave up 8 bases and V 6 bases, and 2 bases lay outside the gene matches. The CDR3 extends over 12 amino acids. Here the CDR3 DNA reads TGCGCCAGCAGGACAGGGGGAGATGAGCAGTTCTTC. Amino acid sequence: CASRTGGDEQFF.

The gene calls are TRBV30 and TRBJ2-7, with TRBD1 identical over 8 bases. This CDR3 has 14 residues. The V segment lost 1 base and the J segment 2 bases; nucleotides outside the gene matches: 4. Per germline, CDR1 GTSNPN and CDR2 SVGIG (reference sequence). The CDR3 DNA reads TGTGCCTGGAGTGCCGGACAGGGTACCTACGAGCAGTACTTC. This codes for CAWSAGQGTYEQYF.

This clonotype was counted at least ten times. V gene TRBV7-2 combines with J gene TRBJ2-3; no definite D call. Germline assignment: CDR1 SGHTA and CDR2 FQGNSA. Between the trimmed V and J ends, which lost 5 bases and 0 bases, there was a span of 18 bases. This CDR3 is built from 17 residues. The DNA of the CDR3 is TGTGCCAGCAGCCTCGAGAGGACCTCATCTAGCACAGATACGCAGTATTTT. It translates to CASSLERTSSSTDTQYF.

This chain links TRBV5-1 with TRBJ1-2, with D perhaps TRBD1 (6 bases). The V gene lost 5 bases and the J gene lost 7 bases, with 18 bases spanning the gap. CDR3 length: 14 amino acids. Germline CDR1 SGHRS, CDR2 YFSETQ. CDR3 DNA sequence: TGCGCCAGCAGATTAACAGGGAAAGGCCTTGGCTACACCTTC. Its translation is CASRLTGKGLGYTF. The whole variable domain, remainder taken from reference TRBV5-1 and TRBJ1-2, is KAGVTQTPRYLIKTRGQQVTLSCSPISGHRSVSWYQQTPGQGLQFLFEYFSETQRNKGNFPGRFSGRQFSNSRSEMNVSTLELGDSALYLCASRLTGKGLGYTFGSGTRLTVV.

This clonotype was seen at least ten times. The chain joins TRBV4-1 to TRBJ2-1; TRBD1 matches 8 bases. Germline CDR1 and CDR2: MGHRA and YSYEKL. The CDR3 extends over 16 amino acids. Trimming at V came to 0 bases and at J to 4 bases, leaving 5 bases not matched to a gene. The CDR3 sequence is CASSQDSGGGYNEQFF. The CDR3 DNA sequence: TGCGCCAGCAGCCAAGATTCAGGGGGCGGTTACAATGAGCAGTTCTTC.

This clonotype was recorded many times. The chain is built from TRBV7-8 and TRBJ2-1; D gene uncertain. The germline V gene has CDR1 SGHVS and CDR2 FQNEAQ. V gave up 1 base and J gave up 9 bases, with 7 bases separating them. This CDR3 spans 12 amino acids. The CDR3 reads CASSLVGVEQFF. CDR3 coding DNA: TGTGCCAGCAGCTTAGTTGGAGTTGAGCAGTTCTTC.